The rows below give T cell receptor beta chains drawn from one sample of a study of spatial heterogeneity in lung cancer. Each CDR3 protein is one row after TCRdb ran MiXCR on the 5' RACE reads. The top ten clones hold roughly 35% of a sample with tens of thousands of distinct CDR3 sequences, 7.4% of them seen once. This material consisted of PBMCs, taken at follow-up. The receptors here all came from a female donor with early-stage non-small cell lung cancer. The CDR3 runs from the conserved cysteine through the conserved F or W. The D gene is left open where the match is weak. Clone sizes are given selectively: once, few, many, or a class where the clone is expanded.

j_call clone_size v_call d_call cdr3_nt cdr3_aa
TRBJ1-2 many TRBV5-1 . TGCGCCAGCAGCTTGGATCCGACAGCTAACTATGGCTACACCTTC CASSLDPTANYGYTF
TRBJ1-6 many TRBV7-2 TRBD1 TGTGCCAGCAGCTTAGGGGGACAGGGCCGAGGCTCACCCCTCCACTTT CASSLGGQGRGSPLHF
TRBJ2-3 . TRBV20-1 . TGCAGTGCTAAAGGGGGAACAGATACGCAGTATTTT CSAKGGTDTQYF
TRBJ2-3 many TRBV7-8 . TGTGCCAGCAGCTTAGAGTGGGGATCAGATACGCAGTATTTT CASSLEWGSDTQYF
TRBJ1-2 . TRBV12-3/TRBV12-4 . TGTGCCACGGGAGGGGAGAATGGCTACACCTTC CATGGENGYTF
TRBJ2-5 . TRBV11-2 TRBD2 TGTGCCAGCAGCTTAGATTTCCAGCGGGGGACCAAAGAGACCCAGTACTTC CASSLDFQRGTKETQYF
TRBJ1-2 few TRBV7-2 . TGTGCCAGCAGCTCCAAAGCAGGGATTTATGGCTACACCTTC CASSSKAGIYGYTF
TRBJ1-1 few TRBV13 TRBD1 TGTGCCAGCAGCGTGACAGGGAAGACTGAAGCTTTCTTT CASSVTGKTEAFF
TRBJ2-6 many TRBV20-1 TRBD1 TGCAGTGCGTCGACAGGGGCGGGCTCTGGGGCCAACGTCCTGACTTTC CSASTGAGSGANVLTF
TRBJ2-1 . TRBV4-3 TRBD2 TGCGCCAGCAGCTCGTCCGGGACTAGCGGGGGAGCGCGCGATGAGCAGTTCTTC CASSSSGTSGGARDEQFF
TRBJ1-2 many TRBV12-3/TRBV12-4 . TGTGCCAGCAGTTTAGCGCGGACCCGCTACACCTTC CASSLARTRYTF
TRBJ2-2 many TRBV15 . TGTGCCACCAGCAGAGATCAGATAATCACCGGGGAGCTGTTTTTT CATSRDQIITGELFF
TRBJ2-7 many TRBV5-1 . TGCGCCAGCAGCACCCAGGGGGGCTCCTACGAGCAGTACTTC CASSTQGGSYEQYF